This TCR beta chain stems from a study of T cells expressing NK-cell markers. A 5'RACE template switching approach incorporating UMIs was used to make TCR beta cDNA. TCRdb re-called the 5' RACE reads and shows each CDR3 protein once, DNA omitted. In all, the sample yields approximately 170,000 distinct CDR3 sequences. Points on this clonotype: Its antigen is as yet unknown.

Whole-study findings and limits: These clonotypes, the leaders elsewhere, also led the CD3+CD56-NKG2C+ fraction in four donors.

The specimen was blood T cells: a sorted CD56 or NKG2C T cell subset, CD4+ or CD8+ T cells, or bulk PBMC T cells (not recorded which). The clonotype originates from a man between 18 and 69 years old in good health.

This CDR3 is CASSGQGELFF. The rearrangement joins TRBV4-1 to TRBJ2-2. Germline V gene lookup returns CDR1 MGHRA and CDR2 YSYEKL. This CDR3 spans 11 amino acids.